A single T cell receptor beta chain is shown here with its context. The data derive from a study of T cell responses to AZD1222 COVID-19 vaccine. The germline gives CDR1 KGHSH, CDR2 LQKENI. V was shortened by 7 bases and J by 1 base, with 14 bases between the two germline ends. CDR3 length: 15 residues. Some clones are missing from TCRdb's copy, which holds only in-frame ones; the method was immunoSEQ multiplex PCR. The sample has around 99,000 clones, about 89% seen once; the top ten hold over 6.5%. Sequencing was performed on peripheral blood, taken on day 0 of AZD1222 vaccination. The chain recombines TRBV18 with TRBJ2-1; D remains ambiguous. The receptor's source is an adult in good health. This CDR3 reads CASCWTFSSYNEQFF. DNA of the CDR3: TGTGCCAGCTGCTGGACGTTCAGTTCCTACAATGAGCAGTTCTTC.